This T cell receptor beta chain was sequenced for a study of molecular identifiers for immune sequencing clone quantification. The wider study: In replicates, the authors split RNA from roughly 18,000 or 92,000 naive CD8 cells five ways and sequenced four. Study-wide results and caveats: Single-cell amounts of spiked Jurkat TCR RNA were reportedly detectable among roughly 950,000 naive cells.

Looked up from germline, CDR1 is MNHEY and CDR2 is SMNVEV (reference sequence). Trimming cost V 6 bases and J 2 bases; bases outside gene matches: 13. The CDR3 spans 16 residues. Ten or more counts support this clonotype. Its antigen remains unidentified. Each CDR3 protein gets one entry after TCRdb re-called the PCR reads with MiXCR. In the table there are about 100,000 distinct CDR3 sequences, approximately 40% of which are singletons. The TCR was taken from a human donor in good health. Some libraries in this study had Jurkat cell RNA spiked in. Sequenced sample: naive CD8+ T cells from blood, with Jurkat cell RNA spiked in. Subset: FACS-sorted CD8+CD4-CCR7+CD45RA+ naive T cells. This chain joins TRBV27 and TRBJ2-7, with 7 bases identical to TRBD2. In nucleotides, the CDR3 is TGTGCCAGCAGCCTTATAGGTCGAGCGGGACCCTACGAGCAGTACTTC. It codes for CASSLIGRAGPYEQYF.